This T cell receptor beta chain comes out of a study of cytomegalovirus exposure and HLA in healthy donors. Healthy bone marrow donors supplied every sample. The CDR3 loop spans 18 amino acids. J lost 4 bases, V lost 4 bases, and 20 bases had no gene match. Germline V gene sequence: CDR1 GTSNPN, CDR2 SVGIG (reference sequence). The study ran its PCR with 60 Vbeta and 13 Jbeta primers. The assay was immunoSEQ multiplex PCR, and TCRdb's table has in-frame clones only and misses some. The sample includes about 54,000 clones, approximately 78% seen only once; the top ten take 1.4%. The clonotype comes from a female donor in good health and CMV-seronegative. Sequencing was done on a sample of PBMCs. The V gene is TRBV30, the J gene TRBJ1-2; 8 bases agree with TRBD1. CDR3 sequence: CAWTRSGQGALNFYGYTF. The CDR3 nucleotides are TGTGCCTGGACCCGGTCCGGGCAGGGGGCGCTTAATTTCTATGGCTACACCTTC.